This record covers a single T cell receptor beta chain. What it binds is unknown. This CDR3 has 15 amino acids. CDR1 and CDR2 (germline): MNHNS, SASEGT. J gave up 3 bases and V 3 bases, and 3 bases lay outside the gene matches. This specimen belongs to a study of OX40 agonist ivuxolimab in advanced cancers. Across the whole study: Each dose-escalation patient presented with hepatocellular carcinoma, melanoma, renal cell or head and neck cancer. Regarding the study as a whole: Nonresponders, in some cases, also had low normalized T-cell clonal expansion. More expanded clones were found, on average, in CD8+ than in CD4+ T cells. Which antigen the expanded peripheral T cells recognized is unknown.

Sequencing used immunoSEQ multiplex PCR; TCRdb keeps in-frame clones, though not all of them. The table records tens of thousands of clones, 85% to 90% of them present only once. This clonotype originated in an adult with an advanced solid tumor such as melanoma, head and neck, liver or kidney cancer. The material was CD4+ or CD8+ T cells sorted from blood, obtained in a trial of the OX40 agonist ivuxolimab. The rearrangement links TRBV6-1 to TRBJ1-5, with 9 bases aligning to TRBD1. The CDR3 DNA follows: TGTGCCAGCAGTGATGGACAGGGGCTCAATCAGCCCCAGCATTTT. This codes for CASSDGQGLNQPQHF.